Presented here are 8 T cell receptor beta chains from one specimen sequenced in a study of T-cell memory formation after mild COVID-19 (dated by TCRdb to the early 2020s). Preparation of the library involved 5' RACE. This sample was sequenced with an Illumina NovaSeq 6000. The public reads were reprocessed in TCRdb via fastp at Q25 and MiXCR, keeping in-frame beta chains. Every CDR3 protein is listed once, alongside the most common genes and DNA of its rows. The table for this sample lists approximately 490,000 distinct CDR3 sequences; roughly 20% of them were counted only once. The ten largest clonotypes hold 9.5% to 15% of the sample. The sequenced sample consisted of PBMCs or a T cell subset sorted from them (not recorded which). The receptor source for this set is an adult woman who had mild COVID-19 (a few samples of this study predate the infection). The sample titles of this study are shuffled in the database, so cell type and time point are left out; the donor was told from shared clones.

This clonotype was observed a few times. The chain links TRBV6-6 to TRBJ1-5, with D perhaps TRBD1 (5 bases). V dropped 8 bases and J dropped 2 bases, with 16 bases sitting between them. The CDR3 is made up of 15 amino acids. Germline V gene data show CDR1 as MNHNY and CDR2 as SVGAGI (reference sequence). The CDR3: CASLQGGVRNQPQHF. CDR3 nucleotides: TGTGCCAGCCTCCAGGGAGGAGTGCGCAATCAGCCCCAGCATTTT.

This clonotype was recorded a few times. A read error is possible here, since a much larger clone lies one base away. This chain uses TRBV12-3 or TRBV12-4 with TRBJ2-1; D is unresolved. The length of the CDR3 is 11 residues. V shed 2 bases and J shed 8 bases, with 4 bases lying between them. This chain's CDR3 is CASSLWDEQFF. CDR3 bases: TGTGCCAGCAGTTTATGGGATGAGCAGTTCTTC.

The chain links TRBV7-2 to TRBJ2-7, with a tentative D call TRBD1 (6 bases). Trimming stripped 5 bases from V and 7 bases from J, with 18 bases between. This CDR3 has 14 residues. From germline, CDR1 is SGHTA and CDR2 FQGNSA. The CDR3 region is CASSRNRVPGEQYF. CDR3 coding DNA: TGTGCCAGCAGCCGCAACAGGGTACCCGGGGAGCAGTACTTC.

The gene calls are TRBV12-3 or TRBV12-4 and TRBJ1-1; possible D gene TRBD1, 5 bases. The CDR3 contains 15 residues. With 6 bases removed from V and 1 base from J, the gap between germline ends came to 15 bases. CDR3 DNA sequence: TGTGCCAGCAGCCAGTGGGACCTTGCGAACACTGAAGCTTTCTTT. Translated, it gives CASSQWDLANTEAFF.

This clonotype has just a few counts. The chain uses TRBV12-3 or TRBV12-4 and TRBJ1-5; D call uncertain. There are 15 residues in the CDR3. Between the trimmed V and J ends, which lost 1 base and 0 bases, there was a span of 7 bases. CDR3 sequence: CASSLGVHSNQPQHF. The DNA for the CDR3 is TGTGCCAGCAGTTTAGGGGTTCATAGCAATCAGCCCCAGCATTTT.

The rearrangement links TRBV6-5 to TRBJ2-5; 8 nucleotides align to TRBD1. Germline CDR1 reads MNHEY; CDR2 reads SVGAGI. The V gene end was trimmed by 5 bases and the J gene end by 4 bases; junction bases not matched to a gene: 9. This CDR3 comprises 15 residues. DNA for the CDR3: TGTGCCAGCAGTACAATGACAGGGGTCGGAGAGACCCAGTACTTC. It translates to CASSTMTGVGETQYF.

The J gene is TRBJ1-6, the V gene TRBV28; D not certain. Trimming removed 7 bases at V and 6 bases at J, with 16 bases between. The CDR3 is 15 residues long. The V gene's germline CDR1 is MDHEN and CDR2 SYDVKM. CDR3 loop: CASTPTGPSNSPLHF. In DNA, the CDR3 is TGTGCCAGCACCCCTACCGGGCCATCTAATTCACCCCTCCACTTT.

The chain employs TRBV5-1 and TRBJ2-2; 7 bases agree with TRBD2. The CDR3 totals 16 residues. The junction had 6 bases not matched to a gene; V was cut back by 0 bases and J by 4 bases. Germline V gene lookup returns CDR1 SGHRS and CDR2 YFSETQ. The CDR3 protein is CASSLEGLPRTGELFF. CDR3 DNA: TGCGCCAGCAGCTTGGAGGGACTACCCCGCACCGGGGAGCTGTTTTTT.